The 25 T cell receptor beta chains presented below share a single source sample, sequenced in a study of human T cells and chemical hapten exposure. TCRdb reprocessed the RACE reads with MiXCR, giving one entry per CDR3 protein. The sample includes roughly 32,000 distinct CDR3 sequences, 5.5% to 6.5% of them seen just once. The time point denotes: patch test 3, about 24 weeks after DPC sensitization. The treatment here: therapeutic diphenylcyclopropenone sensitization with weekly scalp DPC. The specimen was whole blood, collected in connection with sensitization to the hapten diphenylcyclopropenone (DPC). The receptors derive from a man aged 30 to 45 with alopecia areata. Some clones in this sample may be carry-over from other donors' samples.

Ten or more counts support this clonotype. V gene TRBV24-1 combines with J gene TRBJ2-5; TRBD1 aligns across 7 bases. The CDR3 totals 16 residues. Germline assignment: CDR1 KGHDR and CDR2 SFDVKD. Trimming cost V 4 bases and J 1 base; bases outside gene matches: 8. In DNA form, the CDR3 reads TGTGCCACCAGTGACTGGGACAGCCGATCCCAAGAGACCCAGTACTTC. It translates to CATSDWDSRSQETQYF.

This clonotype has at least ten counts. The CDR3: CSATPGPNTGELFF. The CDR3 nucleotides are TGCAGTGCTACCCCGGGACCCAACACCGGGGAGCTGTTTTTT. The gene calls are TRBV20-1 and TRBJ2-2; D could derive from TRBD1 or TRBD2 (5 bases each). Trimming took 4 bases from V and 2 from J, leaving 11 bases between them. CDR3 length: 14 amino acids. Germline lookup yields CDR1 DFQATT and CDR2 SNEGSKA (reference sequence).

This clonotype was counted ten times or more. The rearrangement joins TRBV23-1 to TRBJ2-5; no clear D gene. TRBV23-1 is recorded as an ORF, its role being uncertain. The CDR3 sequence is 16 residues long. Trimming shortened V by 2 bases and J by 5 bases, and 18 bases separated the two germline ends. In DNA form, the CDR3 reads TGCGCCAGCAGTCAAGTCGGCCTAGATTCCAAGGAGACCCAGTACTTC. Its protein product is CASSQVGLDSKETQYF.

There are many counts of this clonotype. V gene TRBV12-3 or TRBV12-4 combines with J gene TRBJ1-2; 11 nucleotides agree with TRBD1. This CDR3 has 15 amino acids. V trimming: 6 bases; J trimming: 6 bases; junction bases outside the gene matches: 9. The CDR3: CASRRTGGAGDGYTF. The CDR3 DNA reads as TGTGCCAGCAGACGGACAGGGGGCGCGGGGGATGGCTACACCTTC.

This clonotype appeared many times. The V and J genes are TRBV9 and TRBJ2-3; D is possibly TRBD1 (5 bases). Germline CDR1 and CDR2: SGDLS and YYNGEE. The CDR3 loop spans 15 amino acids. The ends were cut back, 0 bases at V and 3 bases at J, with 11 bases in the middle. This chain's CDR3 is CASSVVDIRTDTQYF. DNA of the CDR3: TGTGCCAGCAGCGTAGTGGACATTAGAACAGATACGCAGTATTTT.

This clonotype is categorized as medium-sized. The chain combines TRBV3-1 with TRBJ2-3; TRBD2 agrees at 7 bases. The CDR3 length is 16 residues. The germline V gene encodes CDR1 LGHDT and CDR2 YNNKEL (reference sequence). The V gene end was trimmed by 1 base and the J gene end by 0 bases; junction bases not matched to a gene: 4. The CDR3 is CASSQVISGSTDTQYF. The CDR3 bases are TGTGCCAGCAGCCAAGTGATTAGCGGGAGCACAGATACGCAGTATTTT.

The sample holds many counts of this clonotype. CDR3 sequence (DNA): TGTGCCAGCAGTGTTTGGGACATCAACACAGATACGCAGTATTTT. This codes for CASSVWDINTDTQYF. This chain uses TRBV12-3 or TRBV12-4 with TRBJ2-3; a possible D gene is TRBD1 (6 bases). V was trimmed by 5 bases and J by 2 bases, leaving 14 bases between them. CDR3 size: 15 residues.

This clonotype has a count of ten or more. The chain links TRBV4-2 to TRBJ2-3; 10 bases align to TRBD2. The CDR3 contains 15 residues. Trimming removed 7 bases from V and 3 bases from J; junction bases left unmatched: 7. Per germline, CDR1 LGHNA and CDR2 YNFKEQ. The CDR3 bases are TGTGCCAGCACCCCCAGCGGGGGGGGTACAGATACGCAGTATTTT. Translated, it gives CASTPSGGGTDTQYF.

This clonotype is medium-sized (0.01 to 0.1%). The genes are TRBV4-3 and TRBJ1-5; D is unclear. CDR1 is LGHNA, CDR2 YSLEER, per germline. Trimming cost V 0 bases and J 3 bases, with 9 bases left between them. The CDR3 length is 15 residues. The CDR3 region is CASSQDRDFNQPQHF. The DNA of the CDR3 is TGCGCCAGCAGCCAAGATAGGGATTTCAATCAGCCCCAGCATTTT.

This clonotype was counted at least ten times. The chain carries TRBV15 and TRBJ2-5, with D tentatively TRBD2 (5 bases). The CDR3 is made up of 15 amino acids. V lost 0 bases, J lost 1 base, and 9 bases lay in between. Germline CDR1 and CDR2: LNHNV and YYDKDF (reference sequence). The CDR3 loop is CATSRDLAPQETQYF. In nucleotides, the CDR3 is TGTGCCACCAGCAGAGATTTAGCGCCCCAAGAGACCCAGTACTTC.

This clonotype was counted many times. The chain links TRBV29-1 to TRBJ2-5; D remains ambiguous. This CDR3 is 13 amino acids long. The ends were cut back, 6 bases at V and 4 bases at J, with 15 bases in the middle. Germline-derived CDR1 and CDR2 are SQVTM and ANQGSEA. The CDR3 loop reads CSVNPRLGETQYF. CDR3 bases: TGCAGCGTCAATCCACGGCTCGGAGAGACCCAGTACTTC.

In this sample, this clonotype turned up many times. The CDR3 loop reads CASSLSGGGRAYEQYF. In nucleotides, the CDR3 is TGTGCCAGCAGCCTTTCGGGCGGCGGGCGGGCCTACGAGCAGTACTTC. This chain connects TRBV7-6 to TRBJ2-7, with a possible D match to TRBD2 (5 bases). Germline CDR1 reads SGHVS; CDR2 reads FNYEAQ. Trimming stripped 5 bases from V and 2 bases from J, with 19 bases between. The CDR3 extends over 16 amino acids. Based on the CDR3 plus reference TRBV7-6 and TRBJ2-7, the full variable domain is GAGVSQSPRYKVTKRGQDVALRCDPISGHVSLYWYRQALGQGPEFLTYFNYEAQQDKSGLPNDRFSAERPEGSISTLTIQRTEQRDSAMYRCASSLSGGGRAYEQYFGPGTRLTVT.

There are many counts of this clonotype. Mismatch with germline at one junction end may stem from a read error. This chain joins TRBV7-7 and TRBJ2-5; 9 bases align to TRBD1. CDR3 length equals 13 residues. Germline CDR1 SSHAT, CDR2 FNYEAQ (reference sequence). CDR3 bases: TGTGCTAGCAGCCAGGACAGGGGTGAGACCCAGTACTTC. This translates into CASSQDRGETQYF.

Comments on this clonotype: With a much larger clone just one base away, this may be a read error. This chain connects TRBV29-1 to TRBJ2-2, with D unresolved. V shed 4 bases and J shed 4 bases, with 4 bases lying between them. CDR1 and CDR2 from the germline V gene are SQVTM and ANQGSEA. This CDR3 is built from 11 residues. The CDR3 DNA follows: TGCAGCGTTGGGGCCACCGGGGAGCTGTTTTTT. Translation: CSVGATGELFF.

The table lists this clonotype with many counts. This chain joins TRBV6-5 and TRBJ2-7; D is perhaps TRBD1 (6 bases). The length of the CDR3 is 17 residues. In germline, CDR1 is MNHEY, CDR2 SVGAGI. V lost 2 bases and J 2 bases, leaving 19 bases between the germline ends. The CDR3 region is CASSYLLGGRGTYEQYF. The CDR3 DNA follows: TGTGCCAGCAGTTACCTCCTTGGCGGCAGGGGTACCTACGAGCAGTACTTC.

By share, this clonotype counts as medium-sized. V gene TRBV11-2 combines with J gene TRBJ2-7, with D possibly TRBD2 on 5 matching bases. The V end lost 1 base, the J end lost 7 bases, and 29 bases lay between the germline ends. The germline V gene encodes CDR1 SGHAT and CDR2 FQNNGV. The CDR3 extends over 19 amino acids. The CDR3 is CASSLGPRMDSAPDLEQYF. The CDR3 bases are TGTGCCAGCAGCTTAGGCCCCCGGATGGACTCGGCTCCGGACCTTGAGCAGTACTTC.

This clonotype was counted at least ten times. The CDR3 here is CASSVGQGSEETQYF. The CDR3 DNA sequence: TGCGCCAGCAGCGTTGGACAGGGGAGCGAAGAGACCCAGTACTTC. The rearrangement links TRBV5-1 to TRBJ2-5; the match to TRBD1 covers 9 bases. V lost 4 bases to trimming and J lost 3 bases; unmatched junction nucleotides: 7. This CDR3 contains 15 residues. Germline CDR1 reads SGHRS; CDR2 reads YFSETQ.

This clonotype was counted many times. The chain uses TRBV18 and TRBJ2-5; no clear D. Trimming cost V 3 bases and J 1 base, with 3 bases left between them. This CDR3 spans 12 amino acids. Germline assignment: CDR1 KGHSH and CDR2 LQKENI. The CDR3, as DNA: TGTGCCAGCTCACCGCTCCAAGAGACCCAGTACTTC. This translates into CASSPLQETQYF.

The table lists this clonotype with many counts. J is TRBJ2-2 and V is TRBV6-2 or TRBV6-3; no firm D call. Trimming removed 4 bases at V and 1 base at J, with 4 bases between. Germline V gene lookup returns CDR1 MNHEY and CDR2 SVGEGT. There are 13 residues in the CDR3. CDR3 sequence (DNA): TGTGCCAGCAGTTTCAGGAACACCGGGGAGCTGTTTTTT. This translates into CASSFRNTGELFF.

This clonotype was observed many times. The chain employs TRBV6-2 or TRBV6-3 and TRBJ2-1; D not certain. Trimming removed 6 bases from V and 8 bases from J, with 17 bases in between. CDR3 size: 14 residues. Germline CDR1 MNHEY, CDR2 SVGEGT. The CDR3 sequence: CASSLRPLLDEQFF. The CDR3 DNA reads as TGTGCCAGCAGCCTCCGGCCCCTTCTGGATGAGCAGTTCTTC.

This clonotype came up many times. The CDR3 nucleotides read TGTGCCAGCAGCCACTTCTTGGGACAGGGGAACAATGAGCAGTTCTTC. It specifies CASSHFLGQGNNEQFF. The chain recombines TRBV14 with TRBJ2-1; 10 nucleotides agree with TRBD1. The CDR3 contains 16 residues. Germline V gene data show CDR1 as SGHDN and CDR2 as FVKESK. V trimming: 3 bases; J trimming: 5 bases; junction bases outside the gene matches: 7.

This clonotype was seen ten or more times. The gene calls are TRBV12-3 or TRBV12-4 and TRBJ2-3, with D maybe TRBD2 (5 bases). V was trimmed by 5 bases and J by 2 bases, leaving 17 bases between them. There are 16 residues in the CDR3. DNA of the CDR3: TGTGCCAGCAGTCCACCCAGGCGCGGGTCCACAGATACGCAGTATTTT. Encoded protein: CASSPPRRGSTDTQYF.

This clonotype has at least ten counts. The chain uses TRBV7-9 and TRBJ1-3; D gene ambiguous. Trimming shortened V by 5 bases and J by 0 bases, and 14 bases separated the two germline ends. CDR3 length: 16 amino acids. Per germline, CDR1 SEHNR and CDR2 FQNEAQ (reference sequence). CDR3: CASSSSLSNSGNTIYF. As DNA, the CDR3 is TGTGCCAGCAGCAGTAGTCTATCCAACTCTGGAAACACCATATATTTT.

This clonotype appeared many times. This sequence joins TRBV7-8 and TRBJ2-6; tentatively, D is TRBD1 (6 bases). Trimming took 7 bases from V and 0 from J, leaving 10 bases between them. CDR3 length equals 15 residues. In germline, CDR1 is SGHVS, CDR2 FQNEAQ. CDR3 DNA sequence: TGTGCCAGCACAGACAGGAGCTCTGGGGCCAACGTCCTGACTTTC. This gives the protein CASTDRSSGANVLTF.

This clonotype was seen at least ten times. CDR3 bases: TGTGCCAGCAGTTACTCGATTCGACAAGAGACCCAGTACTTC. Translating it yields CASSYSIRQETQYF. J is TRBJ2-5 and V is TRBV6-2 or TRBV6-3; D remains ambiguous. V was pared by 0 bases and J by 2 bases, with 7 bases between. CDR1 MNHEY and CDR2 SVGEGT come from the germline V gene. The CDR3 extends over 14 amino acids.